This T cell receptor beta chain was recorded in a study of spatial heterogeneity in lung cancer. On the study more broadly: More than 9.5 raw reads, on average, carried each unique TCR and UMI combination.

The CDR3 covers 13 residues. V lost 3 bases and J 2 bases, leaving 8 bases between the germline ends. Germline V lookup: CDR1 MNHEY, CDR2 SMNVEV (reference sequence). Time point meaning: sample taken at primary tumor resection. Material for sequencing was whole RNA from tumor, nontumor lung or frozen PBMC, left unsorted. The donors comprised around 72 untreated early-stage non-small cell lung cancer patients. Via MiXCR, TCRdb re-called the 5' RACE reads, giving one row per CDR3 protein. The table has approximately 12,000 distinct CDR3 sequences, 5.2% seen once. This clonotype was counted many times. This beta chain represents an off-target read in a library built for alpha chains; its size is of limited meaning.

This rearrangement joins TRBV27 to TRBJ2-7, with a possible D match to TRBD2 (5 bases). The specimen was lung tumor tissue, collected at surgery. This receptor was taken from a human donor with early-stage non-small cell lung cancer. The CDR3 DNA sequence: TGTGCCAGCAGTTTTGGGGAGACCTACGAGCAGTACTTC. Its protein product is CASSFGETYEQYF.